This note documents a single T cell receptor beta chain sequence. Antigen unknown. The record originates from a study of T cell responses to AZD1222 COVID-19 vaccine. The data were produced by immunoSEQ multiplex PCR, yet TCRdb's version contains in-frame clones alone and is incomplete. Of about 140,000 clones detected, around nine tenths appear once; the ten largest clones hold 1.5% to 2%. Study outcomes and limitations: At baseline, seropositivity was found in only 6 or 7 AZD1222 recipients.

This specimen was peripheral blood, taken on day 0 of AZD1222 vaccination. This clonotype was sampled from an adult in good health.

This CDR3 is CASSLGSGGTDTQYF. The CDR3 DNA sequence: TGTGCCAGCAGTTTAGGTTCGGGGGGGACAGATACGCAGTATTTT. This chain joins TRBV27 and TRBJ2-3, with 8 bases matching TRBD2. Per germline, CDR1 MNHEY and CDR2 SMNVEV (reference sequence). The V and J ends lost 2 bases and 3 bases, in that order; junction bases with no gene match: 4. This CDR3 has 15 amino acids.